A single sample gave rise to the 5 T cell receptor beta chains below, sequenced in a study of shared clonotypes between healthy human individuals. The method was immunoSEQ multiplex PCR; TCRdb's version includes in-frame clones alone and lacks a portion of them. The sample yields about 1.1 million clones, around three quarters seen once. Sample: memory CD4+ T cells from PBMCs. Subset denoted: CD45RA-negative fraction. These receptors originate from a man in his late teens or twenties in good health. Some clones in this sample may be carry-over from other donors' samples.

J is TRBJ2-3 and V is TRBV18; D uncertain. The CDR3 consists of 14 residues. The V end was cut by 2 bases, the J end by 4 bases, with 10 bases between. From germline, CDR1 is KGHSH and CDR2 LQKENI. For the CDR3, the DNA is TGTGCCAGCTCACCATCCCCTAACCCAGATACGCAGTATTTT. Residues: CASSPSPNPDTQYF.

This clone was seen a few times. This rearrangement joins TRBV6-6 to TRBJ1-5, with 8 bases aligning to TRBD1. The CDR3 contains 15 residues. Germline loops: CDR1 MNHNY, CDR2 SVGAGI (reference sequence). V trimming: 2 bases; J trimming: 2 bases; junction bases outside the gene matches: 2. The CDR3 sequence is CASSYGTGGNQPQHF. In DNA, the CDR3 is TGTGCCAGCAGTTACGGGACAGGCGGCAATCAGCCCCAGCATTTT.

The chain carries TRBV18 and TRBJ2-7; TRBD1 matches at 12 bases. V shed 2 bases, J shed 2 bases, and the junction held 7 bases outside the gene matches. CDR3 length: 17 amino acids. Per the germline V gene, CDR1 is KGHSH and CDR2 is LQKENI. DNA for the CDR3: TGTGCCAGCTCACCAGGGACAGGGGGCGCAGTAGCCTACGAGCAGTACTTC. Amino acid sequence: CASSPGTGGAVAYEQYF.

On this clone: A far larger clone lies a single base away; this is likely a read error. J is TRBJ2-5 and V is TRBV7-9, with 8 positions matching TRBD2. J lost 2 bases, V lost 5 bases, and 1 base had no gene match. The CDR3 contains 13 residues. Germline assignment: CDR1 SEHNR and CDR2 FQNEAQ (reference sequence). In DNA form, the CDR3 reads TGTGCCAGCAGCCCGGGGGGGCAAGAGACCCAGTACTTC. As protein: CASSPGGQETQYF.

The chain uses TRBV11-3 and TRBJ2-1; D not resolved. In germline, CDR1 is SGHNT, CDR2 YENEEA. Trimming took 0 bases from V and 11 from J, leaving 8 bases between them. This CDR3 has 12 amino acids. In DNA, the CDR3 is TGTGCCAGCAGCTTAGAATCGGGTCAGCAGTTCTTC. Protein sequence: CASSLESGQQFF.